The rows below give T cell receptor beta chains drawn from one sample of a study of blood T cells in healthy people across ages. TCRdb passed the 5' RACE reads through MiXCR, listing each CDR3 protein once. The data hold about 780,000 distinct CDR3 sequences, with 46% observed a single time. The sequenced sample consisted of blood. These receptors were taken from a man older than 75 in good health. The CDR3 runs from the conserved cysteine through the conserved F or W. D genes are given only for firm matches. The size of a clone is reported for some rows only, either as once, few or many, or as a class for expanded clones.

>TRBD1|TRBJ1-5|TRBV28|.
CASSLTGDSRMINQPQHF
TGTGCCAGCAGTTTAACGGGGGACAGCCGAATGATTAATCAGCCCCAGCATTTT
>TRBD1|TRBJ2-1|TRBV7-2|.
CASTSPGTVLREQFF
TGTGCCAGCACCTCCCCCGGGACAGTTCTGAGGGAGCAGTTCTTC
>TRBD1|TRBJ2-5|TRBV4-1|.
CASSQDLGTGGETQYF
TGCGCCAGCAGCCAAGATCTCGGGACAGGGGGAGAGACCCAGTACTTC
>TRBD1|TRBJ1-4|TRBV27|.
CASRGTGAGVTNEKLFF
TGTGCCAGCAGGGGGACAGGGGCTGGAGTGACTAATGAAAAACTGTTTTTT
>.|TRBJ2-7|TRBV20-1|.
CGAGTISYEQYF
TGCGGCGCAGGGACGATCTCCTACGAGCAGTACTTC
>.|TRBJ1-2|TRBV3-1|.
CASSQDSKDYGYTF
TGTGCCAGCAGCCAAGATTCCAAGGACTATGGCTACACCTTC
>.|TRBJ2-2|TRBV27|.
CASSFEGTGELFF
TGTGCCAGCAGTTTTGAAGGGACCGGGGAGCTGTTTTTT
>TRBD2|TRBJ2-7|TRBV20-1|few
CSARAGLGYEQYF
TGCAGTGCTAGAGCGGGACTAGGCTACGAGCAGTACTTC
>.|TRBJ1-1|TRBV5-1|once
CASSLYGVNTEAFF
TGCGCCAGCAGCTTGTATGGGGTGAACACTGAAGCTTTCTTT
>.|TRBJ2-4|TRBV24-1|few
CATSDPRQAGNIQYF
TGTGCCACCAGTGACCCCAGACAGGCCGGGAACATTCAGTACTTC
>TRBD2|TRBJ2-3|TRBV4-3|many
CASSQDWLAGDTDTQYF
TGCGCCAGCAGCCAAGATTGGCTAGCGGGAGACACAGATACGCAGTATTTT
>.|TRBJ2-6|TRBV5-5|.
CASSFFGRSGANVLTF
TGTGCCAGCAGCTTTTTTGGGCGCTCTGGGGCCAACGTCCTGACTTTC
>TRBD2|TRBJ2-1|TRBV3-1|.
CASSYSGLAYHNEQFF
TGTGCCAGCAGCTACTCGGGACTAGCCTATCACAATGAGCAGTTCTTC
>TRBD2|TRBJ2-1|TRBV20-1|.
CSAKSGRGNLNEQFF
TGCAGTGCAAAAAGCGGGAGGGGAAACCTAAATGAGCAGTTCTTC
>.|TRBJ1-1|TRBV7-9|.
CASSYSPGHHEAFF
TGTGCCAGCAGTTATAGTCCGGGACACCATGAAGCTTTCTTT
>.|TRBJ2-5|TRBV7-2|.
CASSLVEASLETQYF
TGTGCCAGCAGCTTAGTGGAGGCTAGCCTGGAGACCCAGTACTTC
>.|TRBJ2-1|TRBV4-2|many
CASSQDLEGYNEQFF
TGTGCCAGCAGCCAAGATCTTGAGGGTTACAATGAGCAGTTCTTC
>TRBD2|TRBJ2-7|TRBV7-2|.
CASSSRTSGRIYEQYF
TGTGCCAGCAGCTCGCGGACTAGCGGGAGGATCTACGAGCAGTACTTC
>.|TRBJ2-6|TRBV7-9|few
CASSPLSWAGANVLTF
TGTGCCAGCAGCCCCTTGAGCTGGGCTGGGGCCAACGTCCTGACTTTC
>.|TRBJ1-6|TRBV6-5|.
CATQEDWGVSSPLHF
TGTGCCACCCAAGAAGATTGGGGAGTCTCATCACCCCTCCACTTT
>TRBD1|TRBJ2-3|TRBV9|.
CASSSYRGPSTDTQYF
TGTGCCAGCAGCTCTTACAGGGGGCCAAGCACAGATACGCAGTATTTT
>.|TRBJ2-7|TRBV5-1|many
CASSLVGGSYEQYF
TGCGCCAGCAGCTTGGTTGGAGGGTCCTACGAGCAGTACTTC
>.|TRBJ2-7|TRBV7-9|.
CASSLEHSSYEQYF
TGTGCCAGCAGCTTAGAACACAGCTCCTACGAGCAGTACTTC
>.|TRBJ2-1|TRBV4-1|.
CASSQDPAGYNEQFF
TGCGCCAGCAGCCAAGATCCAGCGGGCTACAATGAGCAGTTCTTC
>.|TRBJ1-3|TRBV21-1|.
CASSKTTIYF
TGTGCCAGCAGCAAGACGACCATATATTTT
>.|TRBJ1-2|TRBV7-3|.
CASSPRQVWNYGYTF
TGTGCCAGCAGCCCGAGGCAGGTTTGGAACTATGGCTACACCTTC
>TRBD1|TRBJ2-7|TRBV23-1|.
CASSPIGQGAAYEQYF
TGCGCCAGCAGCCCGATCGGACAGGGAGCAGCCTACGAGCAGTACTTC
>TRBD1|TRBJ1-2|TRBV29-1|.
CSAPTGVDYGYTF
TGCAGCGCTCCGACAGGGGTGGACTATGGCTACACCTTC
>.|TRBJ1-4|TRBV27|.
CASSQQQGTNEKLFF
TGTGCCAGCAGCCAACAACAGGGAACTAATGAAAAACTGTTTTTT
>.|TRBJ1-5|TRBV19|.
CASNFNGRNNQPQHF
TGTGCCAGTAACTTTAATGGACGGAACAATCAGCCCCAGCATTTT
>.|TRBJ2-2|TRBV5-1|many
CASSLAVGNTGELFF
TGCGCCAGCAGCTTGGCCGTAGGCAACACCGGGGAGCTGTTTTTT
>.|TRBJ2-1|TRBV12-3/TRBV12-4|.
CASRPTGNNEQFF
TGTGCCAGCAGACCGACAGGAAACAATGAGCAGTTCTTC
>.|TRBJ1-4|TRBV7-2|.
CASSPRYRDEKLFF
TGTGCCAGCAGCCCGCGGTACAGGGATGAAAAACTGTTTTTT
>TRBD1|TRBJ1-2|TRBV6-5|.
CASTNIRTGGNYGYTF
TGTGCCAGCACCAACATAAGAACAGGGGGGAACTATGGCTACACCTTC
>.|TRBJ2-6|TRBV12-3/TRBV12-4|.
CASKGGASGANVLTF
TGTGCCAGCAAGGGCGGAGCCTCTGGGGCCAACGTCCTGACTTTC
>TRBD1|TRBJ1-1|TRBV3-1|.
CASSHGQGGTEAFF
TGTGCCAGCAGCCACGGACAGGGCGGCACTGAAGCTTTCTTT
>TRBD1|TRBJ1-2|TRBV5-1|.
CASSPRQGGDNYGYTF
TGCGCCAGCAGCCCCCGACAGGGAGGGGACAACTATGGCTACACCTTC
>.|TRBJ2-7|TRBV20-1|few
CSAYKTGFSYEQYF
TGCAGTGCTTACAAGACAGGCTTCTCCTACGAGCAGTACTTC
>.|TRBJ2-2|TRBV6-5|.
CASSYGRSGVPNTGELFF
TGTGCCAGCAGTTACGGTCGTAGCGGCGTCCCGAACACCGGGGAGCTGTTTTTT
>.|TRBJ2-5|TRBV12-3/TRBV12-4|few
CASSFTSKETQYF
TGTGCCAGCAGTTTCACTAGCAAAGAGACCCAGTACTTC
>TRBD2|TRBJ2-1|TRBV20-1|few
CSAEKLAGGPMIQPNEQFF
TGCAGTGCTGAAAAACTAGCGGGAGGGCCAATGATACAACCCAATGAGCAGTTCTTC
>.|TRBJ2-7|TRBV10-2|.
CASSDERLLVGEQYF
TGCGCCAGCAGTGATGAAAGGCTTCTAGTGGGAGAGCAGTACTTC
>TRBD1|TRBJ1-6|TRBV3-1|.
CASSQERTGRTSPLHF
TGTGCCAGCAGCCAAGAACGGACAGGGAGGACTTCACCCCTCCACTTT
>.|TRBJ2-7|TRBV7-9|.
CASSRMRGLAGEQYF
TGTGCCAGCAGCCGTATGAGGGGGCTAGCGGGCGAGCAGTACTTC
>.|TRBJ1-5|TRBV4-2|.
CASSQESGAIGNQPQHF
TGTGCCAGCAGCCAAGAATCGGGGGCGATTGGCAATCAGCCCCAGCATTTT
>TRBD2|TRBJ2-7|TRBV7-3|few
CASSPYSSGNPYEQYF
TGTGCCAGCAGCCCCTATTCGAGCGGGAACCCCTACGAGCAGTACTTC
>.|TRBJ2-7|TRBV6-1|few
CASSEEAVISYEQYF
TGTGCCAGCAGTGAAGAGGCAGTTATCTCCTACGAGCAGTACTTC
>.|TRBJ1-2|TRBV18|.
CASSPQGNDYGYTF
TGTGCCAGCTCACCCCAGGGAAACGATTATGGCTACACCTTC